This T cell receptor beta chain was retrieved from a study of cytomegalovirus exposure and HLA in healthy donors. Study-wide points: About 87% or about 30% of the time was how often most TCR beta V segments were productive, according to an earlier analysis. In vitro work confirmed that a few CMV-associated chains recognize CMV antigens. Sequencing probably produced one cluster of sequence variants that were highly shared. Information on immune exposure was restricted to one variable (CMV serostatus).

PCR amplification relied on 60 Vbeta primers (plus 13 Jbeta primers). This table comes from immunoSEQ multiplex PCR, and its TCRdb copy is limited to in-frame clones, with some not included. The sample shows 80,000 to 100,000 clones, approximately 71% of them seen only once. Germline CDR1 GTSNPN, CDR2 SVGIG (reference sequence). The CDR3 consists of 13 residues. V gave up 2 bases and J gave up 1 base, with 8 bases separating them. In its sample, this clone was seen a few times. Its antigen remains unknown. The specimen was PBMCs. This TCR derives from a woman aged 18 to 35 in good health and CMV-seropositive. The V and J genes are TRBV30 and TRBJ1-1; no clear D. The CDR3 DNA reads TGTGCCTGGAGTCCCGCGGGGAACACTGAAGCTTTCTTT. Encoded protein: CAWSPAGNTEAFF.